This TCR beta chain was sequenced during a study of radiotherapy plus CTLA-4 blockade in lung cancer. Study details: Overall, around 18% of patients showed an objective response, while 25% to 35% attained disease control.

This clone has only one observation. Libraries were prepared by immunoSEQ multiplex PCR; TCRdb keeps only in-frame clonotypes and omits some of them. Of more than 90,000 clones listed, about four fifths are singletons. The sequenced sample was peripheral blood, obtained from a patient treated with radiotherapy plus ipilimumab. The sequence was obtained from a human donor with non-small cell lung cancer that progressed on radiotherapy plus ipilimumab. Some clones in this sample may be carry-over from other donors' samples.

This CDR3 reads CASSGTDNSYEQYF. The CDR3 DNA follows: TGTGCCAGCAGTGGGACGGACAACTCCTACGAGCAGTACTTC. V usage is TRBV2 and J usage is TRBJ2-7; D may be TRBD1 (5 bases). The length of the CDR3 is 14 residues. Germline values: CDR1 SNHLY, CDR2 FYNNEI. V lost 4 bases to trimming and J lost 0 bases, with 10 bases between them.